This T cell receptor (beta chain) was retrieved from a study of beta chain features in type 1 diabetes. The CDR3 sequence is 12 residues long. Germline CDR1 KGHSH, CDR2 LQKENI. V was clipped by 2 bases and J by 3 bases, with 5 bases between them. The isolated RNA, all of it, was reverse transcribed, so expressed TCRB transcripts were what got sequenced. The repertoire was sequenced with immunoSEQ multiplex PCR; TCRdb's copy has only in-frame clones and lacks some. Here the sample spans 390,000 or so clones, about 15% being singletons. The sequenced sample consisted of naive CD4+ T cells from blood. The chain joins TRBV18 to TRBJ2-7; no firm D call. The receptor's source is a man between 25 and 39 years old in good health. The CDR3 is CASSPGDYEQYF. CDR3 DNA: TGTGCCAGCTCACCAGGGGACTACGAGCAGTACTTC.